One T cell receptor beta chain is described in this entry. Its target is unknown. Germline V gene lookup returns CDR1 SGDLS and CDR2 YYNGEE. The CDR3 loop spans 15 amino acids. V lost 1 base and J lost 4; bases outside the gene matches: 5. This sample was taken from a study of monozygotic twins with cystic fibrosis. Produced via immunoSEQ multiplex PCR; TCRdb's table is partial and in-frame only. The sample has 13,000 to 15,000 clones, approximately 98% seen once. Study observations and caveats: V usage most resembled the co-twin in 13 of 16 pairs. Nucleotide-identical clonotype sharing was significantly higher within monozygotic CF twin pairs than between unrelated CF individuals. Clonality was generally low (median around 0.01), higher in the most severe patients.

This receptor was identified in a girl aged 2-10 years with cystic fibrosis. The sample comprised blood. The chain is built from TRBV9 and TRBJ2-1; 7 nucleotides line up with TRBD2. The CDR3 region is CASSVLGEGYNEQFF. Written as DNA, the CDR3 is TGTGCCAGCAGCGTACTAGGGGAGGGGTACAATGAGCAGTTCTTC.